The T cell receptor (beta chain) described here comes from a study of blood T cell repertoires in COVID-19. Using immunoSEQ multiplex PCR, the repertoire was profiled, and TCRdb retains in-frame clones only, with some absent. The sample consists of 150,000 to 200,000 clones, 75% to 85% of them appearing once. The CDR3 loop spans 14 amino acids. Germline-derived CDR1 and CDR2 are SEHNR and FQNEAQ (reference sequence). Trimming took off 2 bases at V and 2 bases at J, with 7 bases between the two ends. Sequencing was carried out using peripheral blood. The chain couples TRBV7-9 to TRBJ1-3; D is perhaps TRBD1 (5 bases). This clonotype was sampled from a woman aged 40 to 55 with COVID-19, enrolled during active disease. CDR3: CASSLQGTGNTIYF. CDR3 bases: TGTGCCAGCAGCTTACAGGGTACTGGAAACACCATATATTTT. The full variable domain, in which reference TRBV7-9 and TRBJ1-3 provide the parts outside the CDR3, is DTGVSQNPRHKITKRGQNVTFRCDPISEHNRLYWYRQTLGQGPEFLTYFQNEAQLEKSRLLSDRFSAERPKGSFSTLEIQRTEQGDSAMYLCASSLQGTGNTIYFGEGSWLTVV.